A selection of T cell receptor beta chains follows, all from one sample in a study of cytomegalovirus exposure and HLA in healthy donors. Some clones are missing from TCRdb's copy, which holds only in-frame ones; the method was immunoSEQ multiplex PCR. The sample consists of around 90,000 clones, less than 90% of them appearing once. The sample consisted of PBMCs. The receptors stem from a woman aged 18-35 years in good health and CMV-seropositive. Both conserved end residues are part of each CDR3. Fields, in order: D gene, clone size, V gene, J gene, CDR3 protein, CDR3 DNA. The D gene is left open where the match is weak. Only part of the rows carry a size: once, few, many, or a class if the clone is expanded.

NA	NA	TRBV30	TRBJ1-2	CAWSSLFESGYTF	TGTGCCTGGAGCTCCCTTTTCGAGAGCGGCTACACCTTC
NA	NA	TRBV15	TRBJ2-7	CATSTLETYEQYF	TGTGCCACCAGCACGTTAGAAACGTACGAGCAGTACTTC
NA	NA	TRBV2	TRBJ1-2	CASSVQGSSYGYTF	TGTGCCAGCAGTGTACAGGGATCCTCCTATGGCTACACCTTC
TRBD2	once	TRBV27	TRBJ2-7	CASSLSTPGLAGGEQYF	TGTGCCAGCAGTTTATCGACCCCGGGACTAGCGGGGGGCGAGCAGTACTTC
TRBD1	NA	TRBV19	TRBJ1-5	CASRGQGPPQHF	TGTGCCAGTAGGGGACAGGGACCGCCCCAGCATTTT
TRBD2	NA	TRBV7-2	TRBJ2-1	CASSSGLASNEQFF	TGTGCCAGCAGCTCGGGACTAGCGTCCAATGAGCAGTTCTTC
TRBD1	NA	TRBV28	TRBJ1-2	CASSPFDRARGYTF	TGTGCCAGCAGTCCATTCGACAGGGCCCGTGGCTACACCTTC
NA	NA	TRBV6-4	TRBJ2-1	CASQAEAAFNEQFF	TGTGCCAGCCAGGCTGAAGCTGCGTTCAATGAGCAGTTCTTC
NA	NA	TRBV4-2	TRBJ2-3	CASSQGTNPSNTDTQYF	TGTGCCAGCAGCCAAGGGACTAACCCTTCCAACACAGATACGCAGTATTTT
NA	NA	TRBV7-9	TRBJ1-4	CASSHGGGIGEKLFF	TGTGCCAGCAGCCATGGGGGGGGGATCGGTGAAAAACTGTTTTTT
NA	once	TRBV27	TRBJ1-5	CASSFPNTGTTDAPQHF	TGTGCCAGCAGTTTCCCGAATACCGGGACAACAGACGCGCCCCAGCATTTT
TRBD2	NA	TRBV29-1	TRBJ2-1	CSVEAYLSGTSFNEQFF	TGCAGCGTTGAAGCCTATTTGTCAGGGACTAGCTTCAATGAGCAGTTCTTC
NA	NA	TRBV5-6	TRBJ1-2	CASSLIHREENGYTF	TGTGCCAGCAGCTTGATCCACAGGGAAGAGAATGGCTACACCTTC
NA	NA	TRBV10-3	TRBJ1-3	CAISDEGALGNTIYF	TGTGCCATCAGTGATGAAGGGGCGCTGGGAAACACCATATATTTT
TRBD1	NA	TRBV19	TRBJ1-1	CASIRGHYGVGKAFF	TGTGCCAGTATCAGGGGGCATTACGGGGTGGGGAAAGCTTTCTTT
NA	NA	TRBV9	TRBJ1-4	CASSVGSQGWGPNEKLFF	TGTGCCAGCAGCGTGGGCAGTCAAGGTTGGGGGCCTAATGAAAAACTGTTTTTT
TRBD1	NA	TRBV7-4	TRBJ2-1	CASSFFQGDTQFF	TGTGCCAGCAGCTTCTTCCAGGGGGATACCCAGTTCTTC
NA	NA	TRBV6-5	TRBJ1-6	CASSFTGNSPLHF	TGTGCCAGCAGCTTTACAGGGAATTCACCCCTCCACTTT
NA	NA	TRBV6-5	TRBJ1-5	CASSSGGVSNQPQHF	TGTGCCAGCAGTTCAGGAGGAGTTAGCAATCAGCCCCAGCATTTT
TRBD1	many	TRBV28	TRBJ1-1	CASRLLLGGGAEAFF	TGTGCCAGCAGACTCCTCCTTGGAGGGGGCGCTGAAGCTTTCTTT
TRBD1	NA	TRBV4-1	TRBJ2-2	CASSRILDRGPNTGELFF	TGCGCCAGCAGCCGGATACTTGACAGGGGGCCCAACACCGGGGAGCTGTTTTTT
NA	NA	TRBV7-2	TRBJ2-5	CASSFRARETQYF	TGTGCCAGCAGCTTCAGGGCCCGGGAGACCCAGTACTTC
NA	once	TRBV5-6	TRBJ1-1	CASSLGRRETF	TGTGCCAGCAGCCTGGGTAGGCGGGAGACTTTT
NA	NA	TRBV27	TRBJ2-3	CASSSLTSTDTQYF	TGTGCCAGCAGTTCCCTAACTAGCACAGATACGCAGTATTTT
TRBD1	NA	TRBV28	TRBJ2-7	CASSLLRQGVSYEQYF	TGTGCCAGCAGTTTGTTGCGACAGGGGGTTTCCTACGAGCAGTACTTC
TRBD2	NA	TRBV6-1	TRBJ2-3	CASSVIAGGGDTQYF	TGTGCCAGCAGTGTTATAGCGGGGGGTGGGGATACGCAGTATTTT
TRBD1	NA	TRBV4-1	TRBJ2-1	CASSQTGTAYNEQFF	TGCGCCAGCAGCCAAACCGGGACAGCGTACAATGAGCAGTTCTTC
TRBD1	once	TRBV5-1	TRBJ1-2	CASSLGTAWGYTF	TGCGCCAGCAGCTTAGGGACAGCTTGGGGCTACACCTTC